The clone carrying this T cell receptor beta chain occurred many times. The antigen is unknown. Authors of the study amplified TCR beta CDR3 regions from RNA transcripts. Using the HTBI primer set, a first-round RT-PCR was run on the TCR CDR3. TCRdb re-called the multiplex PCR reads through MiXCR, storing one row per CDR3 protein. The sample lists roughly 500,000 distinct CDR3 sequences, roughly 50% occurring once. The CDR3 totals 13 residues. Trimming cost V 4 bases and J 5 bases, with 11 bases left between them. Per germline, CDR1 SGHAT and CDR2 FQNNGV. This sample is part of a study of T cells in Graves' hyperthyroidism and ophthalmopathy. Study results and limitations: Ophthalmopathy and stable hyperthyroidism were told apart by a 13 V-J model. Clonotypes that were expanded in thyroid above 0.001 mostly appeared in blood too. Ophthalmopathy was model-predicted a median about 6.7 months pre-onset.

Researchers barred patients who had uncontrolled infection, other autoimmune disease, pregnancy or lactation. The specimen sequenced was peripheral blood or thyroid tissue (not recorded which). This chain uses TRBV11-2 with TRBJ2-5; D possibly corresponds to TRBD2 (5 bases). The TCR was taken from an adult woman with Graves' disease, either hyperthyroidism or ophthalmopathy (not recorded which). The CDR3 is CASSYTWRETQYF. The DNA of the CDR3 is TGTGCCAGCAGCTACACATGGAGGGAGACCCAGTACTTC.